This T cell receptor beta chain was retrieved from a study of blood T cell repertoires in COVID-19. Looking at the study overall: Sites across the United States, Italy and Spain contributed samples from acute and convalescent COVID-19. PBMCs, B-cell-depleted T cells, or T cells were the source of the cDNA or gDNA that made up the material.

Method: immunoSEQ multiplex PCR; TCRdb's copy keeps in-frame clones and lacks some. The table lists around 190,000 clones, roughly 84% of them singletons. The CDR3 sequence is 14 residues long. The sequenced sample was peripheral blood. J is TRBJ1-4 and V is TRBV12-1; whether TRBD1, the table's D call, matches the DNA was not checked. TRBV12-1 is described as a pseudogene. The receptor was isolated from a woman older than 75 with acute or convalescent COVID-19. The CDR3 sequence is CASRRQALREKLFF. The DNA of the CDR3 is TGTGCCAGCAGAAGACAGGCATTGAGGGAAAAACTGTTTTTT.